These 3 T cell receptor beta chains originate from one sample sequenced in a study of T-cell reconstitution after alpha-beta-depleted transplantation in children. Researchers prepared the TCRbeta library using unique molecular identifiers, the study reports. TCRdb used MiXCR to reprocess the PCR reads, holding one entry per CDR3 protein. The sample holds some 840,000 distinct CDR3 sequences; around 17% are singletons and the top ten take approximately 4.5%. The sequences come from PBMCs, mostly from graft donor cells, collected 360 days after TCRalphabeta/CD19-depleted stem cell transplant. These receptors all stem from a male patient younger than 18 who had a stem cell transplant for acute lymphoblastic leukemia, so the T cells may come from the graft donor.

This clonotype was counted at least ten times. The CDR3 DNA is TGTGCCAGCAGCCCTCCGCCCGGTTTGGATACGCAGTATTTT. It is translated as CASSPPPGLDTQYF. The chain recombines TRBV9 with TRBJ2-3; no firm D call. V gave up 4 bases and J gave up 6 bases, with 15 bases separating them. The CDR3 spans 14 residues. Germline V lookup: CDR1 SGDLS, CDR2 YYNGEE. Full variable domain (rest looked up from reference TRBV9 and TRBJ2-3): DSGVTQTPKHLITATGQRVTLRCSPRSGDLSVYWYQQSLDQGLQFLIQYYNGEERAKGNILERFSAQQFPDLHSELNLSSLELGDSALYFCASSPPPGLDTQYFGPGTRLTVL.

V usage is TRBV3-1 and J usage is TRBJ2-3; D possibly corresponds to TRBD1 (6 bases). CDR1 is LGHDT, CDR2 YNNKEL, per germline (reference sequence). CDR3 size: 13 residues. V gave up 3 bases and J gave up 5 bases, with 9 bases separating them. The CDR3 sequence: CASSQGQKDTQYF. CDR3 DNA sequence: TGTGCCAGCAGCCAGGGACAAAAAGATACGCAGTATTTT.

In its sample, this clonotype was seen a few times. The chain combines TRBV14 with TRBJ2-1; 8 bases are a match to TRBD2. Looked up from germline, CDR1 is SGHDN and CDR2 is FVKESK. The junction had 16 bases not matched to a gene; V was cut back by 4 bases and J by 2 bases. CDR3 size: 19 residues. For the CDR3, the DNA is TGTGCCAGCAGCCTGTCCCGCCTAGCGGGTCCGCGTCCCTACAATGAGCAGTTCTTC. This translates into CASSLSRLAGPRPYNEQFF.